These 27 T cell receptor beta chains came from one sample sequenced in a study of OX40 agonist ivuxolimab in advanced cancers. The library was produced with the immunoSEQ multiplex PCR assay. What TCRdb holds here is the immuneACCESS table cut down to in-frame rearrangements. Part of the clones is not present; checked against another copy, under half of the missing clones reflect an unresolved V gene, and the others are unexplained. This sample holds more than 80,000 clones; just over 90% were observed only once. The ten largest clonotypes hold about 0.5% of the sample. The sample in question was CD4+ or CD8+ T cells sorted from blood, obtained in a trial of the OX40 agonist ivuxolimab. These receptors were obtained from an adult with an advanced solid tumor such as melanoma, head and neck, liver or kidney cancer.

The chain employs TRBV7-6 and TRBJ2-3, with a tentative D call TRBD2 (5 bases). CDR1 and CDR2 from the germline V gene are SGHVS and FNYEAQ. Trimming cost V 3 bases and J 1 base, with 8 bases left between them. The CDR3 is 14 amino acids. CDR3 loop: CASSFSGGTDTQYF. The CDR3 DNA is TGTGCCAGCAGCTTTTCCGGGGGCACAGATACGCAGTATTTT. Supplemented by reference TRBV7-6 and TRBJ2-3, the full variable domain reads GAGVSQSPRYKVTKRGQDVALRCDPISGHVSLYWYRQALGQGPEFLTYFNYEAQQDKSGLPNDRFSAERPEGSISTLTIQRTEQRDSAMYRCASSFSGGTDTQYFGPGTRLTVL.

V is TRBV7-2 and J is TRBJ2-3, with D perhaps TRBD1 or TRBD2 (6 bases each). Germline V gene data show CDR1 as SGHTA and CDR2 as FQGNSA. The CDR3 consists of 13 residues. With 2 bases removed from V and 5 bases from J, the gap between germline ends came to 8 bases. The CDR3 region is CASSLKGGDTQYF. The CDR3 DNA follows: TGTGCCAGCAGCTTAAAGGGGGGAGATACGCAGTATTTT.

The chain links TRBV19 to TRBJ1-5; maybe TRBD1 (6 bases). The CDR3 extends over 14 amino acids. Germline CDR1 is LNHDA and CDR2 is SQIVND (reference sequence). V lost 9 bases and J lost 7, with 19 bases in between. CDR3 sequence reads: CARPQGASRQPQHF. The CDR3, as DNA: TGTGCCAGGCCACAGGGTGCCTCAAGGCAGCCCCAGCATTTT. Supplemented by reference TRBV19 and TRBJ1-5, the full variable domain reads DGGITQSPKYLFRKEGQNVTLSCEQNLNHDAMYWYRQDPGQGLRLIYYSQIVNDFQKGDIAEGYSVSREKKESFPLTVTSAQKNPTAFYLCARPQGASRQPQHFGDGTRLSIL.

This clone has just one count. The chain employs TRBV2 and TRBJ1-2; TRBD1 might be the D (6 bases). The germline CDR1 and CDR2 sequences are SNHLY and FYNNEI. The CDR3 runs to 12 residues. V was trimmed by 5 bases and J by 8 bases, leaving 12 bases between them. The CDR3 sequence is CASSPRQGGYTF. CDR3 in DNA: TGTGCCAGCAGTCCCCGCCAGGGGGGCTACACCTTC. The full variable domain, in which reference TRBV2 and TRBJ1-2 provide the parts outside the CDR3, is EPEVTQTPSHQVTQMGQEVILRCVPISNHLYFYWYRQILGQKVEFLVSFYNNEISEKSEIFDDQFSVERPDGSNFTLKIRSTKLEDSAMYFCASSPRQGGYTFGSGTRLTVV.

The J gene is TRBJ1-1, the V gene TRBV27, with D hard to call. This CDR3 region has 15 residues. Germline values: CDR1 MNHEY, CDR2 SMNVEV (reference sequence). Trimming shortened V by 0 bases and J by 0 bases, and 8 bases separated the two germline ends. The CDR3 region has the DNA TGTGCCAGCAGTTTATCAGGGCTCATGAACACTGAAGCTTTCTTT. Its protein is CASSLSGLMNTEAFF.

This chain links TRBV14 with TRBJ1-1, with 9 bases fitting TRBD1. V dropped 3 bases and J dropped 5; count of bases not matched to a gene: 10. The CDR3 runs 16 residues. Germline values: CDR1 SGHDN, CDR2 FVKESK. The CDR3 bases are TGTGCCAGCAGCCAGGCCGGGACAGGGAGGAGGACTGAAGCTTTCTTT. As protein: CASSQAGTGRRTEAFF. The whole variable domain, remainder taken from reference TRBV14 and TRBJ1-1, is EAGVTQFPSHSVIEKGQTVTLRCDPISGHDNLYWYRRVMGKEIKFLLHFVKESKQDESGMPNNRFLAERTGGTYSTLKVQPAELEDSGVYFCASSQAGTGRRTEAFFGQGTRLTVV.

The gene calls are TRBV11-1 and TRBJ2-3, with TRBD2 matching over 13 bases. V dropped 6 bases and J dropped 2; count of bases not matched to a gene: 5. CDR1 and CDR2 (germline): SGHAT, FQDESV (reference sequence). CDR3 length equals 16 residues. The CDR3 DNA reads as TGTGCCAGCAGACTAGCGGGGGGGACCTACACAGATACGCAGTATTTT. This encodes CASRLAGGTYTDTQYF.

The rearrangement joins TRBV5-6 to TRBJ1-5; tentative D call: TRBD1 (5 bases). The germline V gene has CDR1 SGHDT and CDR2 YYEEEE. The CDR3 spans 15 residues. Trimming removed 1 base at V and 6 bases at J, with 14 bases between. The CDR3 DNA reads TGTGCCAGCAGCTTGAGGGCAGGGTTGGGTCAGCCCCAGCATTTT. This encodes CASSLRAGLGQPQHF. The full variable domain, completed using reference TRBV5-6 and TRBJ1-5, is DAGVTQSPTHLIKTRGQQVTLRCSPKSGHDTVSWYQQALGQGPQFIFQYYEEEERQRGNFPDRFSGHQFPNYSSELNVNALLLGDSALYLCASSLRAGLGQPQHFGDGTRLSIL.

V and J are TRBV28 and TRBJ1-2, with 9 bases lining up with TRBD1. CDR3 length: 16 amino acids. Germline assignment: CDR1 MDHEN and CDR2 SYDVKM. Trimming at V came to 4 bases and at J to 8 bases, leaving 14 bases not matched to a gene. CDR3 residues: CASSSPPAGQGMGYTF. The CDR3 DNA is TGTGCCAGCAGTTCCCCCCCGGCGGGACAGGGAATGGGCTACACCTTC.

The chain couples TRBV7-2 to TRBJ1-1; D is perhaps TRBD1 (6 bases). This CDR3 has 15 amino acids. Trimming stripped 5 bases from V and 4 bases from J, with 17 bases between. The germline V gene encodes CDR1 SGHTA and CDR2 FQGNSA. CDR3 sequence reads: CASSPQQGLGTEAFF. CDR3 coding DNA: TGTGCCAGCAGCCCTCAACAGGGTTTAGGCACTGAAGCTTTCTTT.

The chain is built from TRBV9 and TRBJ2-1; D is undetermined. The CDR3 sequence is 13 residues long. Per the germline V gene, CDR1 is SGDLS and CDR2 is YYNGEE. With 0 bases removed from V and 6 bases from J, the gap between germline ends came to 7 bases. CDR3 bases: TGTGCCAGCAGCGTAGAACTTCCCAATGAGCAGTTCTTC. This codes for CASSVELPNEQFF.

Details on this clone: Other DNA sequences in this specimen translate into the identical CDR3. For the CDR3, the DNA is TGTGCCAGCAGCTTAGGGAGCGGGGGGGCTTACGAGCAGTACTTC. It codes for CASSLGSGGAYEQYF. The chain recombines TRBV7-2 with TRBJ2-7; 10 bases are shared with TRBD2. CDR1 and CDR2 from the germline V gene are SGHTA and FQGNSA. The V and J ends lost 1 base and 4 bases, in that order; junction bases with no gene match: 4. This CDR3 has 15 amino acids.

J is TRBJ1-1 and V is TRBV19; D is unclear. Trimming pared 7 bases from V and 5 bases from J, leaving 17 bases between. The length of the CDR3 is 14 residues. The germline V gene encodes CDR1 LNHDA and CDR2 SQIVND (reference sequence). CDR3 in amino acids: CASTREGTGTEAFF. CDR3 DNA: TGTGCCAGTACCCGGGAAGGTACGGGAACTGAAGCTTTCTTT.

The chain couples TRBV27 to TRBJ1-4, with D tentatively TRBD1 (6 bases). The ends were cut back, 5 bases at V and 2 bases at J, with 21 bases in the middle. Germline V gives CDR1 MNHEY, CDR2 SMNVEV (reference sequence). This CDR3 has 18 amino acids. CDR3 sequence reads: CASSRRGGVVGTNEKLFF. The CDR3 bases are TGTGCCAGCAGTCGCAGGGGTGGAGTAGTGGGCACTAATGAAAAACTGTTTTTT.

This chain uses TRBV6-5 with TRBJ2-2; D not resolved. In germline, CDR1 is MNHEY, CDR2 SVGAGI. The CDR3 totals 13 residues. The V end was cut by 2 bases, the J end by 5 bases, with 6 bases between. CDR3 loop: CASSYSFTGELFF. The CDR3 DNA sequence: TGTGCCAGCAGTTACAGTTTTACCGGGGAGCTGTTTTTT.

This clone came up once. The V and J genes are TRBV4-3 and TRBJ2-3, with 9 positions matching TRBD2. V shed 0 bases, J shed 5 bases, and the junction held 9 bases outside the gene matches. This CDR3 is 17 amino acids long. Germline CDR1 and CDR2: LGHNA and YSLEER. The CDR3 loop reads CASSQDLASGVGDTQYF. The CDR3 nucleotides are TGCGCCAGCAGCCAAGATCTGGCTAGCGGGGTTGGAGATACGCAGTATTTT.

V gene TRBV19 combines with J gene TRBJ1-3; 7 bases line up with TRBD1. CDR1 is LNHDA and CDR2 is SQIVND in the germline V gene (reference sequence). There are 15 residues in the CDR3. After removal of 6 bases from V and 0 bases from J, the junction contained 5 bases not matched to a gene. For the CDR3, the DNA is TGTGCCAGTAGGAAGCGGGACAGCTCTGGAAACACCATATATTTT. It specifies CASRKRDSSGNTIYF.

This clone was detected only a few times. Other nucleotide sequences in the sample specify the same CDR3. The chain links TRBV19 to TRBJ2-5; a possible D gene is TRBD2 (5 bases). Trimming removed 3 bases at V and 1 base at J, with 6 bases between. Germline V gene sequence: CDR1 LNHDA, CDR2 SQIVND (reference sequence). The CDR3 length is 13 residues. The CDR3 loop is CASSMAGQETQYF. Written as DNA, the CDR3 is TGTGCCAGTAGTATGGCGGGCCAAGAGACCCAGTACTTC.

A few counts support this clone. The CDR3 spells CASSQKLNTEAFF. DNA for the CDR3: TGCGCCAGCAGCCAAAAGTTGAACACTGAAGCTTTCTTT. The chain couples TRBV4-3 to TRBJ1-1; D unclear. Germline V gives CDR1 LGHNA, CDR2 YSLEER. The CDR3 is 13 amino acids. With 2 bases removed from V and 0 bases from J, the gap between germline ends came to 4 bases.

V usage is TRBV11-1 and J usage is TRBJ2-3; D might be TRBD2 (5 bases). The CDR3 has 13 residues. In germline, CDR1 is SGHAT, CDR2 FQDESV (reference sequence). V lost 5 bases and J 3 bases, leaving 9 bases between the germline ends. The CDR3 DNA follows: TGTGCCAGCAGCCGCGGGCCGACAGATACGCAGTATTTT. Its protein is CASSRGPTDTQYF.

The gene calls are TRBV6-1 and TRBJ1-5; possible D gene TRBD1, 6 bases. The CDR3 has 14 residues. Trimming left V 6 bases short and J 9 bases short, with 18 bases between. From germline, CDR1 is MNHNS and CDR2 SASEGT. CDR3 in DNA: TGTGCCAGCAGCTCTGAGACAGGCCAGGGGCCCCAGCATTTT. Translating it yields CASSSETGQGPQHF.

The rearrangement links TRBV25-1 to TRBJ2-3; tentatively, D is TRBD1 (6 bases). CDR1 is MGHDK and CDR2 is SYGVNS in the germline V gene. Trimming removed 1 base from V and 5 bases from J, with 13 bases in between. This CDR3 has 15 residues. The CDR3 bases are TGTGCCAGCAGTGAATTACAGGGCACTAGAGATACGCAGTATTTT. Protein sequence: CASSELQGTRDTQYF.

J is TRBJ2-7 and V is TRBV11-2; D is possibly TRBD2 (5 bases). The CDR3 runs 18 residues. V lost 4 bases, J lost 0 bases, and 22 bases lay in between. CDR1 SGHAT and CDR2 FQNNGV come from the germline V gene. The CDR3 reads CASSSSYLGQYGSYEQYF. CDR3 nucleotide sequence: TGTGCCAGCAGCTCTAGCTATTTAGGGCAGTACGGCTCCTACGAGCAGTACTTC.

The CDR3 region is CASSRPAGGTYEQYF. DNA for the CDR3: TGTGCCAGCAGTCGCCCGGCGGGAGGGACCTACGAGCAGTACTTC. This chain uses TRBV27 with TRBJ2-7; TRBD2 matches 9 bases. The CDR3 consists of 15 residues. Germline loops: CDR1 MNHEY, CDR2 SMNVEV (reference sequence). Germline trimming cut 5 bases from V and 2 bases from J; bases unmatched to any gene: 7.

J is TRBJ1-6 and V is TRBV29-1, with D unresolved. V gave up 4 bases and J gave up 0 bases, with 19 bases separating them. This CDR3 is 18 amino acids long. CDR1 and CDR2 (germline): SQVTM, ANQGSEA. The CDR3 spells CSVVPRRRGGSYNSPLHF. The CDR3 DNA reads as TGCAGCGTTGTCCCCAGGAGGCGTGGTGGCTCCTATAATTCACCCCTCCACTTT.

This clone has just one count. The J gene is TRBJ2-5, the V gene TRBV7-9; 7 bases are a match to TRBD2. Germline V CDR1 and CDR2: SEHNR, FQNEAQ (reference sequence). This CDR3 comprises 14 residues. Unmatched junction bases numbered 5, after V lost 5 bases and J lost 2 bases. CDR3 DNA: TGTGCCAGCAGCCGGGTGGGGGGGCAAGAGACCCAGTACTTC. Amino acids: CASSRVGGQETQYF.

The V call is TRBV5-1, the J call TRBJ1-4; no reliable D call. Deletions cut 4 bases from V and 12 bases from J, with 16 bases between. The CDR3 loop spans 13 amino acids. Looked up from germline, CDR1 is SGHRS and CDR2 is YFSETQ. The CDR3 reads CASSQATFGELFF. The CDR3, as DNA: TGCGCCAGCAGCCAGGCGACGTTTGGGGAACTGTTTTTT.